This is a list of T cell receptor beta chains from one sample in a study of T cell responses to AZD1222 COVID-19 vaccine. The repertoire was sequenced with immunoSEQ multiplex PCR; TCRdb's copy has only in-frame clones and lacks some. There are about 190,000 clones in the sample; approximately 90% occur only once, and around 3.6% lies in the top ten. The sample here was peripheral blood, taken 28 days after the second dose of the MenACWY control vaccine. The source of these receptors is an adult who received the MenACWY meningococcal vaccine as a control. CDR3s include the opening cysteine and the closing phenylalanine or tryptophan. The D gene is left open where the match is weak. Part of the rows lack a size; the others show once, few, many or a class for expanded clones.

once | TRBJ2-1 | TRBD2 | TRBV6-2/TRBV6-3 | TGTGCCAGCAGTTACGATGGGGGACTAGCGCCTATATTCTCCTACAATGAGCAGTTCTTC | CASSYDGGLAPIFSYNEQFF
. | TRBJ1-2 | TRBD1 | TRBV5-8 | TGTGCCAGCAGCCTAGAAAGGGGGCAGCAGTTTGGCTACACCTTC | CASSLERGQQFGYTF
. | TRBJ2-2 | TRBD2 | TRBV5-1 | TGCGCCAGCAGCTTGGCGACTAGCGTTTCGAACACCGGGGAGCTGTTTTTT | CASSLATSVSNTGELFF
. | TRBJ2-3 | . | TRBV27 | TGTGCCAGCAGTTTCTTGATAGCGGCCACAGATACGCAGTATTTT | CASSFLIAATDTQYF
. | TRBJ2-3 | . | TRBV9 | TGTGCCAGCAGCGTCGGCCGCACAGATACGCAGTATTTT | CASSVGRTDTQYF
. | TRBJ2-7 | . | TRBV7-2 | TGTGCCAGCAGCTTAGACGAGCCCTACGAGCAGTACTTC | CASSLDEPYEQYF
. | TRBJ1-2 | . | TRBV9 | TGTGCCAGCAGCGCGATACAGGGACACGCTAAGCATGGCTACACCTTC | CASSAIQGHAKHGYTF
. | TRBJ1-5 | . | TRBV5-1 | TGCGCCAGCAGCTTACGGGGCCACGATAGCAATCAGCCCCAGCATTTT | CASSLRGHDSNQPQHF
. | TRBJ2-3 | . | TRBV10-3 | TGTGCCATCAGTGTTCGGGGCGGTGGCACAGATACGCAGTATTTT | CAISVRGGGTDTQYF
. | TRBJ2-1 | TRBD2 | TRBV27 | TGTGCCAGCACCCAAAGCGGGAGAGTCTCCTACAATGAGCAGTTCTTC | CASTQSGRVSYNEQFF
. | TRBJ2-7 | TRBD1 | TRBV6-2/TRBV6-3 | TGTGCCAGCAGTTACTCTCCCAAACAGGGGGTGAGGGACGAGCAGTACTTC | CASSYSPKQGVRDEQYF
. | TRBJ2-7 | TRBD1 | TRBV30 | TGTGCCCGTCGGGGCAGGGGGACCTACGAGCAGTACTTC | CARRGRGTYEQYF
. | TRBJ2-2 | TRBD2 | TRBV29-1 | TGCAGCGTTCCCAGCGGGAGTGGGACCGGGGAGCTGTTTTTT | CSVPSGSGTGELFF
. | TRBJ1-1 | TRBD1 | TRBV11-2 | TGTGCCAGCAGCCCACGGACAGGGCGGAGAACTGAAGCTTTCTTT | CASSPRTGRRTEAFF
. | TRBJ1-2 | . | TRBV7-9 | TGTGCCAGCAGCTTAGATCGGGCGGGTGGCTACACCTTC | CASSLDRAGGYTF
once | TRBJ2-1 | TRBD2 | TRBV6-1 | TGTGCCAGCAGTGAAGCGATAGCGGGTCCCGTCGGGCAGTTCTTC | CASSEAIAGPVGQFF
. | TRBJ1-2 | . | TRBV5-1 | TGCGCCAGCAACCCAGACGGAGGGGACTATGGCTACACCTTC | CASNPDGGDYGYTF
. | TRBJ2-7 | TRBD1 | TRBV2 | TGTGCCAGCCAGGGGGTGGTCCCCGAGCAGTACTTC | CASQGVVPEQYF
. | TRBJ1-1 | . | TRBV5-1 | TGCGCCAGCAGGCCAGCCGCGAGCCCAAACACTGAAGCTTTCTTT | CASRPAASPNTEAFF
. | TRBJ2-2 | . | TRBV7-6 | TGTGCCAGCAGCTTATCCGGGACTCGGAACACCGGGGAGCTGTTTTTT | CASSLSGTRNTGELFF
. | TRBJ1-2 | . | TRBV30 | TGTGCCTGGAGTCCGGCCGGGGACTATGGCTACACCTTC | CAWSPAGDYGYTF
. | TRBJ2-1 | . | TRBV6-5 | TGTGCCAGCAGTTACCGGGGGACTCCCTACAATGAGCAGTTCTTC | CASSYRGTPYNEQFF
. | TRBJ1-2 | . | TRBV7-9 | TGTGCCAGCAGCTTAGCCTGGGCAGAGGAATATGGCTACACCTTC | CASSLAWAEEYGYTF
. | TRBJ2-1 | TRBD1 | TRBV3-1/TRBV3-2 | TGTGCCAGCAGCCAACCCCGGACAGGGGTAGGGGACAATGAGCAGTTCTTC | CASSQPRTGVGDNEQFF
once | TRBJ1-2 | . | TRBV28 | TGTGCCAGCAGTTTAGGGCACAGTAACTATGGCTACACCTTC | CASSLGHSNYGYTF
once | TRBJ2-7 | TRBD1 | TRBV7-2 | TGTGCCAGCAGCCTCGGACAGGACTCCTACGAGCAGTACTTC | CASSLGQDSYEQYF
. | TRBJ1-1 | . | TRBV29-1 | TGCAGCGTTTTACAGGGTATGGGTGGTGAAGCTTTCTTT | CSVLQGMGGEAFF
. | TRBJ2-7 | . | TRBV7-8 | TGTGCCAGCAGCTTAGTAGGGGTCGGGAGAGACATCTACGAGCAGTACTTC | CASSLVGVGRDIYEQYF
few | TRBJ2-5 | . | TRBV2 | TGTGCCAGCAGTGAAGGCCCAGATGGGCGGAGGGTGACCCAGTACTTC | CASSEGPDGRRVTQYF
. | TRBJ2-2 | . | TRBV5-1 | TGCGCCAGCAGCTCCCAGAATTCCGGGGAGCTGTTTTTT | CASSSQNSGELFF
. | TRBJ1-1 | TRBD1 | TRBV19 | TGTGCCAGTAGTGCCGGGACAGGGGCGTGGAACACTGAAGCTTTCTTT | CASSAGTGAWNTEAFF
. | TRBJ1-2 | . | TRBV28 | TGTGCCAGCAGTTCCGGGACCCGGGCCCTCTATGGCTACACCTTC | CASSSGTRALYGYTF
few | TRBJ2-7 | . | TRBV6-5 | TGTGCCAGCAGTTACTCGAGGGGTAGCTCCTACGAGCAGTACTTC | CASSYSRGSSYEQYF
once | TRBJ1-1 | . | TRBV28 | TGTGCCAGCAGCCGCCCCGGGGGATGGGGGACTGAAGCTTTCTTT | CASSRPGGWGTEAFF
few | TRBJ1-6 | TRBD1 | TRBV29-1 | TGCAGCGCCCGACAGGGTGGGAATTCACCCCTCCACTTT | CSARQGGNSPLHF
. | TRBJ2-4 | TRBD1 | TRBV13 | TGTGCCAGCAGCTTAGGCCGGCAGGGGGCACGTAACATTCAGTACTTC | CASSLGRQGARNIQYF
. | TRBJ2-7 | TRBD2 | TRBV11-2 | TGTGCCAGCAGCTCCTTGGGCGGGAGCTCCTACGAGCAGTACTTC | CASSSLGGSSYEQYF
once | TRBJ2-3 | . | TRBV6-4 | TGTGCCAGCAGTGACCCGCCAAATACGCAGTATTTT | CASSDPPNTQYF
. | TRBJ2-7 | . | TRBV19 | TGTGCCAGTAGTATTGGTGGAGCCTACGAGCAGTACTTC | CASSIGGAYEQYF
once | TRBJ2-3 | TRBD2 | TRBV13 | TGTGCCAGCAGCCCTAGCGGAAAAAGCACAGATACGCAGTATTTT | CASSPSGKSTDTQYF
. | TRBJ2-1 | TRBD2 | TRBV7-2 | TGTGCCAGCAGCTTTCGCGGGGGCTCCTACAATGAGCAGTTCTTC | CASSFRGGSYNEQFF
. | TRBJ1-3 | . | TRBV30 | TGTGCCTGGAGCAAGGGGGCTGGAAACACCATATATTTT | CAWSKGAGNTIYF
. | TRBJ1-6 | . | TRBV7-6 | TGTGCCAGCAGCTTAGTGCGGGGGGTGGGTTCACCCCTCCACTTT | CASSLVRGVGSPLHF
. | TRBJ2-7 | TRBD2 | TRBV2 | TGTGCCAGCAGTGGGCGACTAGCGGGAGGTTCCGAGCAGTACTTC | CASSGRLAGGSEQYF
. | TRBJ2-2 | TRBD1 | TRBV5-6 | TGTGCCAGCAGCTCCCGGAGACAGGGCGGGGAGCTGTTTTTT | CASSSRRQGGELFF
few | TRBJ1-2 | . | TRBV7-6 | TGTGCCAGCAGCTTATTCTTGTGGGGATCGGACTATGGCTACACCTTC | CASSLFLWGSDYGYTF
. | TRBJ2-1 | TRBD1 | TRBV3-1/TRBV3-2 | TGTGCCAGCAGCCAAATGGCAGGGGGCGGAGATGAGCAGTTCTTC | CASSQMAGGGDEQFF
. | TRBJ1-2 | . | TRBV18 | TGTGCCAGCTCACCGGACACTACGCCTGGCTACACCTTC | CASSPDTTPGYTF
once | TRBJ1-3 | . | TRBV19 | TGTGCCAGTAGTCTGGATCTGCGGGTTGGAAACACCATATATTTT | CASSLDLRVGNTIYF
. | TRBJ1-1 | . | TRBV11-3 | TGTGCCAGCAGCTTATCCCGGACAGCGAACACTGAAGCTTTCTTT | CASSLSRTANTEAFF
. | TRBJ1-4 | TRBD1 | TRBV3-1/TRBV3-2 | TGTGCCAGCAGCCCCAACAGGGGAACTAATGAAAAACTGTTTTTT | CASSPNRGTNEKLFF
. | TRBJ2-7 | . | TRBV7-3 | TGTGCCAGCAGCTTAAGCGGTAGCGGCTACGAGCAGTACTTC | CASSLSGSGYEQYF
. | TRBJ1-1 | . | TRBV6-5 | TGTGCCAGCAGAGACCCGGCCATCGGGGGCACTGAAGCTTTCTTT | CASRDPAIGGTEAFF